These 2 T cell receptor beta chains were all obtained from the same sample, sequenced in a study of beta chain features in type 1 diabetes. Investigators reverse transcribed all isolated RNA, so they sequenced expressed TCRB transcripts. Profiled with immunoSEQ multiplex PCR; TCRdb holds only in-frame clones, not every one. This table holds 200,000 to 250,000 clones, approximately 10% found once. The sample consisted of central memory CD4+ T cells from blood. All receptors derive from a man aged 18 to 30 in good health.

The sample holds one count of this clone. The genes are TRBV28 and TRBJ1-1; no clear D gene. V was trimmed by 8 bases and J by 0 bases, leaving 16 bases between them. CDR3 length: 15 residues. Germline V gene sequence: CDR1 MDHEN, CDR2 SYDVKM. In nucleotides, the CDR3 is TGTGCCAGCTCTCCCGCGGGTGATATGAACACTGAAGCTTTCTTT. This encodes CASSPAGDMNTEAFF. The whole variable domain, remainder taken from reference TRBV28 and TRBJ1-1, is DVKVTQSSRYLVKRTGEKVFLECVQDMDHENMFWYRQDPGLGLRLIYFSYDVKMKEKGDIPEGYSVSREKKERFSLILESASTNQTSMYLCASSPAGDMNTEAFFGQGTRLTVV.

As DNA, the CDR3 is TGTGCCTGGAGTGTAGGACAGGGGCTGAATGAGCAGTTCTTC. This encodes CAWSVGQGLNEQFF. The chain couples TRBV30 to TRBJ2-1, with 9 bases that match TRBD1. The V gene end was trimmed by 0 bases and the J gene end by 7 bases; junction bases not matched to a gene: 4. The CDR3 extends over 14 amino acids. The germline V gene has CDR1 GTSNPN and CDR2 SVGIG (reference sequence).